The 22 T cell receptor beta chains presented below share a single source sample, sequenced in a study of blood T cell repertoires in COVID-19. Using immunoSEQ multiplex PCR, the repertoire was profiled, and TCRdb retains in-frame clones only, with some absent. The repertoire consists of about 300,000 clones, with more than 80% occurring once and the leading ten covering roughly 6.7%. Sample: peripheral blood. The receptors stem from a young man who had recovered from COVID-19.

V and J are TRBV27 and TRBJ2-7, with TRBD1 matching 11 bases. The CDR3 has 15 amino acids. V shed 4 bases and J 3 bases; nucleotides not matched to a gene: 5. Germline V gene data show CDR1 as MNHEY and CDR2 as SMNVEV (reference sequence). CDR3 nucleotides: TGTGCCAGCAGTTCCACCGGGACAGGGGGCTACGAGCAGTACTTC. Its protein is CASSSTGTGGYEQYF.

The V and J genes are TRBV2 and TRBJ1-2, with 7 bases aligning to TRBD1. V shed 6 bases and J 3 bases; nucleotides not matched to a gene: 10. Germline values: CDR1 SNHLY, CDR2 FYNNEI. The CDR3 covers 15 residues. DNA for the CDR3: TGTGCCAGCAGAAAGGGGGCAGGGGGTGACTATGGCTACACCTTC. Protein product: CASRKGAGGDYGYTF.

The chain links TRBV7-8 to TRBJ2-1; no definite D call. Trimming left V 1 base short and J 4 bases short, with 5 bases between. The CDR3 consists of 13 residues. CDR1 is SGHVS and CDR2 is FQNEAQ in the germline V gene. CDR3: CASSLGSYNEQFF. The CDR3 DNA sequence: TGTGCCAGCAGCTTAGGTTCGTACAATGAGCAGTTCTTC.

V and J are TRBV5-4 and TRBJ2-2; perhaps TRBD2 as D (5 bases). Germline V gene data show CDR1 as SGHNT and CDR2 as YYREEE (reference sequence). The CDR3 extends over 16 amino acids. Trimming pared 1 base from V and 0 bases from J, leaving 10 bases between. The CDR3 nucleotides are TGTGCCAGCAGCTTGAATTCCGGGACGAACACCGGGGAGCTGTTTTTT. Translating it yields CASSLNSGTNTGELFF.

The chain has TRBV7-9 and TRBJ2-5; D not certain. Germline values: CDR1 SEHNR, CDR2 FQNEAQ (reference sequence). CDR3 length: 15 residues. The V end was cut by 1 base, the J end by 1 base, with 10 bases between. CDR3 protein: CASSLVGVTQETQYF. CDR3 sequence (DNA): TGTGCCAGCAGCTTAGTCGGTGTAACCCAAGAGACCCAGTACTTC. Full variable domain (outside the CDR3, taken from reference TRBV7-9 and TRBJ2-5): DTGVSQNPRHKITKRGQNVTFRCDPISEHNRLYWYRQTLGQGPEFLTYFQNEAQLEKSRLLSDRFSAERPKGSFSTLEIQRTEQGDSAMYLCASSLVGVTQETQYFGPGTRLLVL.

CDR3 sequence: CASSLEGTGPEAFF. For the CDR3, the DNA is TGTGCCAGCAGCTTAGAAGGGACAGGGCCTGAAGCTTTCTTT. This chain uses TRBV11-3 with TRBJ1-1, with 9 bases lining up with TRBD1. CDR3 size: 14 residues. CDR1 is SGHNT, CDR2 YENEEA, per germline. Trimming removed 0 bases from V and 6 bases from J; junction bases left unmatched: 2.

The rearrangement uses TRBV7-3 and TRBJ2-1, with D possibly being TRBD2 (5 bases). The CDR3 consists of 13 residues. The V and J ends lost 0 bases and 5 bases respectively, with 5 bases between them. Per the germline V gene, CDR1 is SGHTA and CDR2 is FQGTGA. The CDR3 sequence: CASSLTTNNEQFF. The CDR3 DNA reads TGTGCCAGCAGCTTAACGACTAACAATGAGCAGTTCTTC.

The rearrangement joins TRBV9 to TRBJ1-2; 7 nucleotides match TRBD1. There are 13 residues in the CDR3. Looked up from germline, CDR1 is SGDLS and CDR2 is YYNGEE. The J segment lost 4 bases and the V segment lost 0 bases, leaving 0 bases of the junction unmatched. CDR3 residues: CASSVGQGYGYTF. As DNA, the CDR3 is TGTGCCAGCAGCGTAGGACAGGGCTATGGCTACACCTTC.

The rearrangement joins TRBV24-1 to TRBJ2-1, with a possible D match to TRBD1 (6 bases). Germline V gene sequence: CDR1 KGHDR, CDR2 SFDVKD. This CDR3 has 14 amino acids. V was trimmed by 5 bases and J by 4 bases, leaving 11 bases between them. The CDR3 spells CATSGSGAYNEQFF. The CDR3 nucleotides are TGTGCCACCAGTGGGTCAGGGGCATACAATGAGCAGTTCTTC.

This rearrangement joins TRBV2 to TRBJ1-1; 8 bases fit TRBD1. CDR1 SNHLY and CDR2 FYNNEI come from the germline V gene. The CDR3 is made up of 14 amino acids. After removal of 7 bases from V and 0 bases from J, the junction contained 4 bases not matched to a gene. CDR3 sequence: CASTEQGVNTEAFF. CDR3 coding DNA: TGTGCCAGCACAGAACAGGGGGTGAACACTGAAGCTTTCTTT. The variable domain in full, with the rest retrieved from reference TRBV2 and TRBJ1-1, is EPEVTQTPSHQVTQMGQEVILRCVPISNHLYFYWYRQILGQKVEFLVSFYNNEISEKSEIFDDQFSVERPDGSNFTLKIRSTKLEDSAMYFCASTEQGVNTEAFFGQGTRLTVV.

In this sample, this clone turned up a few times. The chain combines TRBV7-2 with TRBJ1-6; 9 nucleotides align to TRBD1. Germline V gives CDR1 SGHTA, CDR2 FQGNSA. The length of the CDR3 is 14 residues. Losses at the gene ends were 6 bases for V and 8 bases for J; bases not matched to a gene: 5. Here the CDR3 DNA reads TGTGCCAGCAGTTATACAGGGGGCCATTCACCCCTCCACTTT. It is translated as CASSYTGGHSPLHF.

The chain couples TRBV13 to TRBJ2-7; 10 nucleotides agree with TRBD2. CDR1 PRHDT and CDR2 FYEKMQ come from the germline V gene (reference sequence). J lost 2 bases, V lost 4 bases, and 8 bases had no gene match. The CDR3 has 16 residues. CDR3 bases: TGTGCCAGCAGCTCCCGCCGGACTAGCGGAACCTACGAGCAGTACTTC. This codes for CASSSRRTSGTYEQYF. Combining the CDR3 with reference TRBV13 and TRBJ2-7 gives the whole variable domain AAGVIQSPRHLIKEKRETATLKCYPIPRHDTVYWYQQGPGQDPQFLISFYEKMQSDKGSIPDRFSAQQFSDYHSELNMSSLELGDSALYFCASSSRRTSGTYEQYFGPGTRLTVT.

V and J are TRBV9 and TRBJ1-3; TRBD1 might be the D (5 bases). This CDR3 is 14 amino acids long. Germline lookup yields CDR1 SGDLS and CDR2 YYNGEE. Trimming removed 2 bases from V and 3 bases from J, with 9 bases in between. This CDR3 reads CASSVGGNGNTIYF. The CDR3 DNA follows: TGTGCCAGCAGCGTGGGGGGTAATGGAAACACCATATATTTT.

V and J are TRBV6-5 and TRBJ2-1; TRBD2 agrees at 10 bases. Looked up from germline, CDR1 is MNHEY and CDR2 is SVGAGI. J lost 5 bases, V lost 5 bases, and 6 bases had no gene match. This CDR3 has 15 amino acids. This CDR3 is CASSPLAGADNEQFF. CDR3 nucleotides: TGTGCCAGCAGTCCCCTAGCGGGAGCCGACAATGAGCAGTTCTTC.

The CDR3 reads CASSITVPLHF. The CDR3 bases are TGTGCCAGCAGCATTACTGTACCCCTCCACTTT. The chain is built from TRBV6-6 and TRBJ1-6; D ambiguous. Trimming took 6 bases from V and 12 from J, leaving 9 bases between them. Looked up from germline, CDR1 is MNHNY and CDR2 is SVGAGI (reference sequence). The CDR3 contains 11 residues.

The chain employs TRBV27 and TRBJ1-2; perhaps TRBD1 as D (6 bases). The CDR3 covers 13 residues. Trimming shortened V by 5 bases and J by 7 bases, and 14 bases separated the two germline ends. CDR1 is MNHEY, CDR2 SMNVEV, per germline (reference sequence). In DNA, the CDR3 is TGTGCCAGCAGTCCCAGACAGGCTAGTGGCTACACCTTC. Translating gives CASSPRQASGYTF.

This chain links TRBV7-9 with TRBJ2-3; tentatively, D is TRBD2 (6 bases). The CDR3 spans 16 residues. Germline V lookup: CDR1 SEHNR, CDR2 FQNEAQ (reference sequence). Trimming took 4 bases from V and 0 from J, leaving 14 bases between them. CDR3 amino acids: CASSYRTTSSTDTQYF. CDR3 coding DNA: TGTGCCAGCAGCTACCGGACTACTTCTAGCACAGATACGCAGTATTTT.

The gene calls are TRBV2 and TRBJ1-1; D unresolved. Germline assignment: CDR1 SNHLY and CDR2 FYNNEI. The CDR3 is 13 amino acids. V lost 3 bases and J lost 6, with 11 bases in between. The CDR3 here is CASSDEGGAEAFF. For the CDR3, the DNA is TGTGCCAGCAGTGATGAGGGCGGGGCTGAAGCTTTCTTT.

This clone has only one observation. The chain uses TRBV7-6 and TRBJ2-1; 9 bases are a match to TRBD1. From germline, CDR1 is SGHVS and CDR2 FNYEAQ. V lost 6 bases to trimming and J lost 8 bases; unmatched junction nucleotides: 14. The CDR3 extends over 16 amino acids. The CDR3 DNA reads TGTGCCAGCAGTTACGCCAGCAGGACAGGGGTTTATGAGCAGTTCTTC. This codes for CASSYASRTGVYEQFF.

V is TRBV9 and J is TRBJ2-7; TRBD2 is a possible D gene (6 bases). The germline CDR1 and CDR2 sequences are SGDLS and YYNGEE. V lost 4 bases and J lost 1, with 12 bases in between. This CDR3 region has 14 residues. The CDR3 DNA follows: TGTGCCAGCAGCACCTCCGGAGGGTCCTACGAGCAGTACTTC. Amino acid sequence: CASSTSGGSYEQYF.

This chain joins TRBV2 and TRBJ2-7; 8 bases are shared with TRBD1. Trimming at V came to 6 bases and at J to 3 bases, leaving 7 bases not matched to a gene. CDR3 size: 14 residues. CDR1 is SNHLY and CDR2 is FYNNEI in the germline V gene. CDR3 bases: TGTGCCAGCAGCCCCGGGACAGGTTTCTACGAGCAGTACTTC. Translated: CASSPGTGFYEQYF. The whole variable domain, filled in from reference TRBV2 and TRBJ2-7, reads EPEVTQTPSHQVTQMGQEVILRCVPISNHLYFYWYRQILGQKVEFLVSFYNNEISEKSEIFDDQFSVERPDGSNFTLKIRSTKLEDSAMYFCASSPGTGFYEQYFGPGTRLTVT.

The rearrangement joins TRBV13 to TRBJ2-7; 11 bases fit TRBD1. Germline assignment: CDR1 PRHDT and CDR2 FYEKMQ (reference sequence). The junction had 6 bases not matched to a gene; V was cut back by 6 bases and J by 5 bases. The CDR3 loop spans 14 amino acids. The CDR3 protein is CASRSGTGGDEQYF. The CDR3 DNA follows: TGTGCCAGCAGGTCCGGGACAGGGGGTGACGAGCAGTACTTC.